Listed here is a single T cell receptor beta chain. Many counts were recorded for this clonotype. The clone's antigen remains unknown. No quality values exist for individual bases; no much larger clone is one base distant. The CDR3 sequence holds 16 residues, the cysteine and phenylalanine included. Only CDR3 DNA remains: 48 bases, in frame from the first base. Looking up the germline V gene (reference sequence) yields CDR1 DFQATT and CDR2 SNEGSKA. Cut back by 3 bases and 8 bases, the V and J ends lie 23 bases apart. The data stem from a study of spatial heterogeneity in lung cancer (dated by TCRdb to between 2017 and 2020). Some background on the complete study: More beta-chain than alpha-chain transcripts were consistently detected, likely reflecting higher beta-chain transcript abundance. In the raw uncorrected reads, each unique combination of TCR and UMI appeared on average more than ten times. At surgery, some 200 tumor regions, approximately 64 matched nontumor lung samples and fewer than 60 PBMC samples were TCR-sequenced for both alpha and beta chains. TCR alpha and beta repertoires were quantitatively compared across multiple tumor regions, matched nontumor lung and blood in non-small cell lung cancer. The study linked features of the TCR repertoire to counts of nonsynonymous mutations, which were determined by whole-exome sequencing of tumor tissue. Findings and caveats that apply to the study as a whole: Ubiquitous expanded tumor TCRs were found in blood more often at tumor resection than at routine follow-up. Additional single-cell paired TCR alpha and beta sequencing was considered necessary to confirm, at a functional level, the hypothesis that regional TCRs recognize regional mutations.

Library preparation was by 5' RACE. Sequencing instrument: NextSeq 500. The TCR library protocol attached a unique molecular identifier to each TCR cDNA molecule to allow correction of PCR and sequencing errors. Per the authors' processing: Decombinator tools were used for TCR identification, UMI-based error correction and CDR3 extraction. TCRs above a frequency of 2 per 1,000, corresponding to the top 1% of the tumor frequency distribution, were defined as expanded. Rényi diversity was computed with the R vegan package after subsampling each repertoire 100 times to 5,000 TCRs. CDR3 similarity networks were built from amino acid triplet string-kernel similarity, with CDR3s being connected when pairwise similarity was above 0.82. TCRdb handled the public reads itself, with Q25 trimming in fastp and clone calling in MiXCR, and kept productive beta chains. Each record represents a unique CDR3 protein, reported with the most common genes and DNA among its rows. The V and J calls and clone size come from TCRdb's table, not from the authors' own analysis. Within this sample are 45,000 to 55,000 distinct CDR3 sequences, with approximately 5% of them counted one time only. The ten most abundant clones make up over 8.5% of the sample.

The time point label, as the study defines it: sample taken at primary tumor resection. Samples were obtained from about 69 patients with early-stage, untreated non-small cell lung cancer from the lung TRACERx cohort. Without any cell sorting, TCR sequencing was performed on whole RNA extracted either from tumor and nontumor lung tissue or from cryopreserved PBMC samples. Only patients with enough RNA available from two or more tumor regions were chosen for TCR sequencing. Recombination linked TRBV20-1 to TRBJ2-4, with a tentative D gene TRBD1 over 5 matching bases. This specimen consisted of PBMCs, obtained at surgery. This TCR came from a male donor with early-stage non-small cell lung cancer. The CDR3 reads CSASRGRSHRGDIQYF. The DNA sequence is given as TGCAGTGCTAGTAGGGGTAGATCTCATCGAGGTGACATTCAGTACTTC.